This T cell receptor beta chain was obtained from a study of blood T cell repertoires in COVID-19. There are a few counts of this clone. Clones were read by immunoSEQ multiplex PCR, and TCRdb kept only the in-frame ones, dropping some. Counted here are about 74,000 clones, about 69% occurring once; the ten biggest clones make up around 20%. Material: peripheral blood. This receptor was obtained from a man in his sixties or seventies with acute or convalescent COVID-19.

CDR3 protein: CASSSPGLAVYNEQFF. DNA for the CDR3: TGTGCCAGCAGCTCACCGGGACTAGCGGTTTACAATGAGCAGTTCTTC. The J gene is TRBJ2-1, the V gene TRBV28; 11 nucleotides agree with TRBD2. The trim removed 6 bases at V and 4 bases at J, leaving 8 bases unmatched. Germline V gene lookup returns CDR1 MDHEN and CDR2 SYDVKM. The CDR3 covers 16 residues.